This T cell receptor (beta chain) was obtained from a study of blood T cells in healthy people across ages. Through a sample-barcoded 5' primer and a J-beta primer mix, a second PCR was run for about 6 to 12 cycles. TCRdb called the 5' RACE reads again in MiXCR, with one record for every CDR3 protein. This sample has hundreds of thousands of distinct CDR3 sequences, with approximately 30% found just once. This clonotype has a count of ten or more. The TCR sequence derives from a woman older than 75 in good health. The sequencing input was blood.

The CDR3 region is CSGDLQGADYTEAFF. The DNA for the CDR3 is TGCAGCGGAGACTTACAGGGGGCAGACTACACTGAAGCTTTCTTT. This sequence joins TRBV29-1 and TRBJ1-1; TRBD1 matches at 9 bases. Germline CDR1 reads SQVTM; CDR2 reads ANQGSEA. V lost 7 bases to trimming and J lost 3 bases; unmatched junction nucleotides: 12. This CDR3 region has 15 residues.